The rows below give T cell receptor beta chains drawn from one sample of a study of breast tumors, draining lymph nodes, adjacent tissues. Each CDR3 protein is one row after TCRdb ran MiXCR on the multiplex PCR reads. The sample includes about 130,000 distinct CDR3 sequences, 15% to 20% of them seen just once. Sequenced sample: axillary lymph node tissue. The receptors were gathered from a female donor with breast cancer. Some clones in this sample may be carry-over from other donors' samples. The CDR3 runs from the conserved cysteine through the conserved F or W. D genes are given only for firm matches. A clone size is listed for some rows: how often the clone was seen (once, few, many), or a class if it is expanded.

j_call clone_size v_call d_call cdr3_nt cdr3_aa
TRBJ1-4 . TRBV11-2 TRBD1 TGTGCCAGCGGAAAGGACAGGGTTGAGGAAAAACTGTTTTTT CASGKDRVEEKLFF
TRBJ2-3 many TRBV7-2 TRBD2 TGTGCCAGCAGCTTAGTCTGGACTAGCGCCACAGATACGCAGTATTTT CASSLVWTSATDTQYF
TRBJ2-1 many TRBV7-2 . TGTGCCAGCAGCTTAGACAGGAACTCCTACAATGAGCAGTTCTTC CASSLDRNSYNEQFF
TRBJ1-3 many TRBV10-3 . TGTGCCATCAGTGGGGGAGGTGGAAACACCATATATTTT CAISGGGGNTIYF
TRBJ2-3 . TRBV11-3 TRBD2 TGTGCCAGCAGCTCCGGGACTAGCGGGAGGGCAGGCACAGATACGCAGTATTTT CASSSGTSGRAGTDTQYF
TRBJ1-5 many TRBV6-6 . TGTGCCAGCAACTGGGATAGCAATCAGCCCCAGCATTTT CASNWDSNQPQHF
TRBJ2-3 many TRBV7-9 TRBD2 TGTGCCAGCAGGACCCTAGCGGGAGGACCAGATACGCAGTATTTT CASRTLAGGPDTQYF
TRBJ2-5 few TRBV28 TRBD2 TGTGCCAGCAGGGTAGCGGGTTTAGAAAAGACCCAGTACTTC CASRVAGLEKTQYF
TRBJ2-7 many TRBV14 TRBD2 TGTGCCAGCAGCCTCCCGACTAGCGGGAGTTACGAGCAGTACTTC CASSLPTSGSYEQYF
TRBJ2-5 many TRBV9 . TGTGCCAGCAGCCCCCGGAGGGACCAGGAGACCCAGTACTTC CASSPRRDQETQYF
TRBJ2-3 many TRBV6-4 . TGTGCCAACAGTGACTCGCCAGAAACTAGCACAGATACGCAGTATTTT CANSDSPETSTDTQYF
TRBJ2-7 many TRBV4-1 . TGCGCCAGCAGCCAAGAAATAGGGCGGGCAGGCGAGCAGTACTTC CASSQEIGRAGEQYF
TRBJ2-1 few TRBV6-1 . TGTGCCAGCAGGGGGTCCGACGGCAACTCCTACAATGAGCAGTTCTTC CASRGSDGNSYNEQFF
TRBJ2-2 many TRBV7-3 . TGTGCCAGCAGCCCAACCAGCACGCGGACCGGGGAGCTGTTTTTT CASSPTSTRTGELFF
TRBJ1-2 many TRBV24-1 . TGTGCCACCAGCAGGGGCCCTCCCGGACAAGGCTACACCTTC CATSRGPPGQGYTF
TRBJ2-2 many TRBV20-1 . TGCAGTGCTAGAGAACCGGGGGTCACCGGGGAGCTGTTTTTT CSAREPGVTGELFF
TRBJ2-1 many TRBV6-5 . TGTGCCAGCAGGCCGGGGTTCATCAATGAGCAGTTCTTC CASRPGFINEQFF
TRBJ2-5 many TRBV11-2 . TGTGCCAGCAGCTTAGGAACAGGGATGGAGACCCAGTACTTC CASSLGTGMETQYF
TRBJ2-7 . TRBV3-1 . TGTGCCAGCAGACTAGGGGTGGGCGAGCAGTACTTC CASRLGVGEQYF
TRBJ1-5 . TRBV18 . TGTACCAGCTCACCTGGACAGTCCCCGAATCAGCCCCAGCATTTT CTSSPGQSPNQPQHF
TRBJ1-5 many TRBV20-1 TRBD1 TGCAGTGCTGCCCATTGGGACAGGGGGAGCAATCAGCCCCAGCATTTT CSAAHWDRGSNQPQHF
TRBJ2-3 . TRBV7-9 TRBD2 TGTGCCAGCAGCGGATCGGGAGCGGGAGAAACAGATACGCAGTATTTT CASSGSGAGETDTQYF
TRBJ2-5 few TRBV11-2 TRBD2 TGTGCCAGCAGCTTAGAGCTAGCGGGCGAGACCCAGTACTTC CASSLELAGETQYF
TRBJ1-2 many TRBV5-5 . TGTGCCAGCAGAAAGGGGGACGGACTCTATGGCTACACCTTC CASRKGDGLYGYTF
TRBJ2-6 many TRBV6-5 . TGTGCCAGCAGGCCCAGTAGGAGCTCTGGGGCCAACGTCCTGACTTTC CASRPSRSSGANVLTF
TRBJ2-2 many TRBV6-6 TRBD2 TGTGCCAGCAGTTACCCGCCCGGACTAGGCACCGGGGAGCTGTTTTTT CASSYPPGLGTGELFF
TRBJ2-5 many TRBV29-1 . TGCAGCGTTGATGGGGGACGTTTAGAGACCCAGTACTTC CSVDGGRLETQYF
TRBJ2-7 many TRBV20-1 . TGCAGTGCTAGAGATGGGACGGGGACAACCTACGAGCAGTACTTC CSARDGTGTTYEQYF
TRBJ2-1 many TRBV6-1 . TGTGCCAGCAGTGAAGTCGTGCGGCGGGAGCAGTTCTTC CASSEVVRREQFF
TRBJ1-2 many TRBV6-6 TRBD1 TGTGCCAGCAGTTACCAGGGGACAGGGTTATTTGGTGGCTACACCTTC CASSYQGTGLFGGYTF
TRBJ2-1 . TRBV19 TRBD2 TGTGCCAGTAGTGCCCACAGCGGGGGGAACTACAATGAGCAGTTCTTC CASSAHSGGNYNEQFF
TRBJ2-1 many TRBV5-1 . TGCGCCAGCAGCTTCATTCGGGGGAGAACCTACAATGAGCAGTTCTTC CASSFIRGRTYNEQFF
TRBJ2-3 many TRBV19 . TGTGCCAGTACCCGGGCATTGTCCGATACGCAGTATTTT CASTRALSDTQYF
TRBJ1-2 many TRBV7-9 TRBD1 TGTGCCAGCAGCTCCCTCCTTACAGGGGCCAACTATGGCTACACCTTC CASSSLLTGANYGYTF
TRBJ2-1 many TRBV7-9 TRBD2 TGTGCCAGCAGCTTAGCGGGGGGGAACAATGAGCAGTTCTTC CASSLAGGNNEQFF
TRBJ1-5 many TRBV20-1 . TGCAGTGCCATCCAGGGGAATCAGCCCCAGCATTTT CSAIQGNQPQHF
TRBJ2-2 many TRBV3-1 . TGTGCCAGCAGCCAAGGTTCCGGCGGGGAGCTGTTTTTT CASSQGSGGELFF
TRBJ1-1 few TRBV4-1 . TGCGCCAGCAGCCAAGTTTCAAGGAACACTGAAGCTTTCTTT CASSQVSRNTEAFF
TRBJ2-4 . TRBV9 . TGTGCCAGCAGCCTAGGAGGGGGTCGGGACATTCAGTACTTC CASSLGGGRDIQYF
TRBJ2-5 . TRBV18 TRBD1 TGTGCCAGCTCACCCTTGGGACAGACAGAAGAGACCCAGTACTTC CASSPLGQTEETQYF
TRBJ1-2 many TRBV6-5 . TGTGCCAGCAGTTACCAGGGTCATGGCTACACCTTC CASSYQGHGYTF
TRBJ2-5 many TRBV7-2 TRBD2 TGTGCCAGCAGCTCGACTAGCCGGGAGACCCAGTACTTC CASSSTSRETQYF
TRBJ2-6 many TRBV20-1 . TGCAGTGCTAGAGGGGGAGGAAACTCTGGGGCCAACGTCCTGACTTTC CSARGGGNSGANVLTF
TRBJ1-3 . TRBV28 . TGTGCCAGCAGTTCCCCGGGCGTAGAGCGCGCTGGAAACACCATATATTTT CASSSPGVERAGNTIYF
TRBJ1-1 . TRBV5-1 . TGCGCCAGCAGCTTGGAGGGCAGAACAAACACTGAAGCTTTCTTT CASSLEGRTNTEAFF
TRBJ2-7 many TRBV5-1 . TGCGCCAGCAGCTTGGTTGGCGGCAACTCCTACGAGCAGTACTTC CASSLVGGNSYEQYF
TRBJ2-7 many TRBV4-1 TRBD2 TGCGCCAGCGCGCATCTGACGAGGCTAGCGGGGCCCTCTTATCGGGGGTCCTACGAGCAGTACTTC CASAHLTRLAGPSYRGSYEQYF
TRBJ1-3 . TRBV19 . TGTGCCAGCCGAAGACAGACCACCTCTGGAAGCACCATATATTTT CASRRQTTSGSTIYF